These T cell receptor beta chains were read from a single sample in a study of T cells after yellow fever vaccination. Each CDR3 protein gets one entry after TCRdb re-called the 5' RACE reads with MiXCR. This sample has some 600,000 distinct CDR3 sequences, with over 9% found just once. Sample: PBMCs, taken on the day of the yellow fever booster vaccination. Source of these receptors: a man under 40 who received the YFV17D yellow fever vaccine. Each CDR3 is given with its conserved first and last residue. The order of the fields is J gene, V gene, D gene, clone size, CDR3 DNA, CDR3 protein. D genes are given only for firm matches. Only some rows state a clone size, as once, few, many or a class for expanded clones.

j_call: TRBJ2-6; v_call: TRBV12-5; d_call: NA; clone_size: few; cdr3_nt: TGTGCTAGTGGTCCCTGCTTCGGGGCTGGGGCCAACGTCCTGACTTTC; cdr3_aa: CASGPCFGAGANVLTF
j_call: TRBJ2-1; v_call: TRBV6-1; d_call: TRBD2; clone_size: few; cdr3_nt: TGTGCCAGCAGTGACAGACTAGCGGGGGACAATGAGCAGTTCTTC; cdr3_aa: CASSDRLAGDNEQFF
j_call: TRBJ2-5; v_call: TRBV20-1; d_call: NA; clone_size: NA; cdr3_nt: TGCAGTTTATCCGTCCAGGGTAGGGAGACCCAGTACTTC; cdr3_aa: CSLSVQGRETQYF
j_call: TRBJ2-3; v_call: TRBV18; d_call: NA; clone_size: few; cdr3_nt: TGTGCCAGCGCCCCGGGCCTGGGGGGCACAGATACGCAGTATTTT; cdr3_aa: CASAPGLGGTDTQYF
j_call: TRBJ1-5; v_call: TRBV19; d_call: TRBD1; clone_size: NA; cdr3_nt: TGTGCCAGTAGTATCGGAGGGGGCGTTCAGCCCCAGCATTTT; cdr3_aa: CASSIGGGVQPQHF
j_call: TRBJ1-1; v_call: TRBV5-1; d_call: NA; clone_size: few; cdr3_nt: TGCGCCAGCAGCAGTACCCTCCGGGACACCTCTCCTACTTTCTTT; cdr3_aa: CASSSTLRDTSPTFF
j_call: TRBJ1-4; v_call: TRBV20-1; d_call: NA; clone_size: NA; cdr3_nt: TGCAGTGCTGCCTCGGGGAAGGCTTTTAATGAAAAACTGTTTTTT; cdr3_aa: CSAASGKAFNEKLFF
j_call: TRBJ1-1; v_call: TRBV5-6; d_call: NA; clone_size: NA; cdr3_nt: TGTGCCAGCAGCTTGAACCCTGGGCGGACCGAGAACACTGAAGCTTTCTTT; cdr3_aa: CASSLNPGRTENTEAFF
j_call: TRBJ2-5; v_call: TRBV28; d_call: TRBD2; clone_size: NA; cdr3_nt: TGTGCCAGCAGTCCGCATAGCGGGAGCCAAGAGACCCAGTACTTC; cdr3_aa: CASSPHSGSQETQYF
j_call: TRBJ2-5; v_call: TRBV20-1; d_call: NA; clone_size: NA; cdr3_nt: TGCTGTGCTAGAGATCTGGGATCACGGACAGTCAAAGAGACCCAGTACTTC; cdr3_aa: CCARDLGSRTVKETQYF
j_call: TRBJ2-2; v_call: TRBV2; d_call: TRBD2; clone_size: many; cdr3_nt: TGTGCCAGCAGGACTAGCGGGAGGGCCGGGGAGCTGTTTTTT; cdr3_aa: CASRTSGRAGELFF
j_call: TRBJ1-5; v_call: TRBV19; d_call: NA; clone_size: few; cdr3_nt: TGTGCCAGTGAGGGGTGGCAAAATAGCAATCAGCCCCAGCATTTT; cdr3_aa: CASEGWQNSNQPQHF
j_call: TRBJ2-1; v_call: TRBV20-1; d_call: TRBD2; clone_size: NA; cdr3_nt: TGCAGTGCCGGACTAGCGGGGGCTTTCTCCTACAATGAGCAGTTCTTC; cdr3_aa: CSAGLAGAFSYNEQFF
j_call: TRBJ2-7; v_call: TRBV5-4; d_call: TRBD2; clone_size: NA; cdr3_nt: TGTGCCAGCGGACTAGCGGGGTACTACGAGCAGTACTTC; cdr3_aa: CASGLAGYYEQYF
j_call: TRBJ2-7; v_call: TRBV3-1; d_call: NA; clone_size: NA; cdr3_nt: TGTGCCAGCAGCCAAGATCGAGGGCACGAGCAGTACTTC; cdr3_aa: CASSQDRGHEQYF
j_call: TRBJ1-1; v_call: TRBV20-1; d_call: TRBD1; clone_size: NA; cdr3_nt: TGCAGTGCCTCCCCAGGGGGAGTCACTGAAGCTTTCTTT; cdr3_aa: CSASPGGVTEAFF
j_call: TRBJ2-7; v_call: TRBV18; d_call: NA; clone_size: NA; cdr3_nt: TGTGCCAGCTCACAAGACCCCACCTACGAGCAGTACTTC; cdr3_aa: CASSQDPTYEQYF
j_call: TRBJ2-7; v_call: TRBV14; d_call: TRBD1; clone_size: NA; cdr3_nt: TGTGCCAGCAGCCAAGATCTCCGGACAGGGGGTATCTACGAGCAGTACTTC; cdr3_aa: CASSQDLRTGGIYEQYF
j_call: TRBJ1-3; v_call: TRBV28; d_call: NA; clone_size: NA; cdr3_nt: TGTGCCAGCAATCAAGGGGGGAATGGAAACACCATATATTTT; cdr3_aa: CASNQGGNGNTIYF
j_call: TRBJ2-7; v_call: TRBV5-6; d_call: NA; clone_size: NA; cdr3_nt: TGTGCCAGCAGCTTGGGGGTTAGCGGAGCCTACGAGCAGTACTTC; cdr3_aa: CASSLGVSGAYEQYF
j_call: TRBJ2-2; v_call: TRBV7-2; d_call: TRBD1; clone_size: few; cdr3_nt: TGTGCCAGCAGCGGGGGACAGGGTCGTCCCGGGGAGCTGTTTTTT; cdr3_aa: CASSGGQGRPGELFF
j_call: TRBJ2-1; v_call: TRBV11-3; d_call: NA; clone_size: many; cdr3_nt: TGTGCCAGCAGCCTAAACTCCTACAATGAGCAGTTCTTC; cdr3_aa: CASSLNSYNEQFF
j_call: TRBJ2-4; v_call: TRBV6-1; d_call: TRBD1; clone_size: NA; cdr3_nt: TGTGCCAGCAGAAGACAGGGAGCCAAAAACATTCAGTACTTC; cdr3_aa: CASRRQGAKNIQYF
j_call: TRBJ1-6; v_call: TRBV3-1; d_call: NA; clone_size: NA; cdr3_nt: TGTGCCAGCAGCCAAGAAGTGTACTCGAATTCACCCCTCCACTTT; cdr3_aa: CASSQEVYSNSPLHF
j_call: TRBJ2-5; v_call: TRBV20-1; d_call: TRBD1; clone_size: few; cdr3_nt: TGCAGTGCTAGGGGGGACAGGGGGCATGAGACCCAGTACTTC; cdr3_aa: CSARGDRGHETQYF
j_call: TRBJ2-5; v_call: TRBV7-2; d_call: NA; clone_size: NA; cdr3_nt: TGTGCCAGCAGCGTATTCGCCGGGAACCAAGAGACCCAGTACTTC; cdr3_aa: CASSVFAGNQETQYF
j_call: TRBJ2-4; v_call: TRBV7-9; d_call: NA; clone_size: many; cdr3_nt: TGTGCCAGCAGCCCTCTGGGGAACATTCAGTACTTC; cdr3_aa: CASSPLGNIQYF
j_call: TRBJ1-1; v_call: TRBV7-2; d_call: NA; clone_size: NA; cdr3_nt: TGTGCCAGCAGCAAGAGGGGCGACTTGAAAGCTTTCTTT; cdr3_aa: CASSKRGDLKAFF
j_call: TRBJ2-7; v_call: TRBV5-1; d_call: TRBD2; clone_size: few; cdr3_nt: TGCGCCAGCAGCTCCGGGTCGGGGGGCTACGAGCAGTACTTC; cdr3_aa: CASSSGSGGYEQYF
j_call: TRBJ2-7; v_call: TRBV5-1; d_call: TRBD1; clone_size: many; cdr3_nt: TGCGCCAGCAGCTTCATGCAGGGGGTCCCCTACGAGCAGTACTTC; cdr3_aa: CASSFMQGVPYEQYF
j_call: TRBJ2-1; v_call: TRBV9; d_call: NA; clone_size: NA; cdr3_nt: TGTGCCAGCAGCGTAGGGGGAGGGGGCCGGGGAAATGAGCAGTTCTTC; cdr3_aa: CASSVGGGGRGNEQFF
j_call: TRBJ2-1; v_call: TRBV6-2/TRBV6-3; d_call: NA; clone_size: NA; cdr3_nt: TGTGCCAGCAGTAAGACGGAGGAGCAGTTCTTC; cdr3_aa: CASSKTEEQFF
j_call: TRBJ2-1; v_call: TRBV20-1; d_call: TRBD2; clone_size: few; cdr3_nt: TGCAGTGCCCTGCCGGGGACTAGTAAAGGCAATGAGCAGTTCTTC; cdr3_aa: CSALPGTSKGNEQFF
j_call: TRBJ2-1; v_call: TRBV7-2; d_call: NA; clone_size: few; cdr3_nt: TGTGCCAGCAGCTTAGCCCCCGACTTGTCCTACAATGAGCAGTTCTTC; cdr3_aa: CASSLAPDLSYNEQFF
j_call: TRBJ2-5; v_call: TRBV25-1; d_call: NA; clone_size: few; cdr3_nt: TGTGCCAGCAGTGTCCCTCTCGGCGGGCCTGGTTCAGAGACCCAGTACTTC; cdr3_aa: CASSVPLGGPGSETQYF
j_call: TRBJ2-3; v_call: TRBV7-2; d_call: NA; clone_size: few; cdr3_nt: TGTGCCAGCGACCGGGACCTGACAGATACGCAGTATTTT; cdr3_aa: CASDRDLTDTQYF
j_call: TRBJ1-1; v_call: TRBV6-5; d_call: NA; clone_size: few; cdr3_nt: TGTGCCAGCAGTTACGGGGCGAAGGGCACTGAAGCTTTCTTT; cdr3_aa: CASSYGAKGTEAFF
j_call: TRBJ2-7; v_call: TRBV12-3/TRBV12-4; d_call: NA; clone_size: many; cdr3_nt: TGTGCCAGCAGGCCGGCGATTGCCTACGAGCAGTACTTC; cdr3_aa: CASRPAIAYEQYF
j_call: TRBJ2-5; v_call: TRBV7-9; d_call: NA; clone_size: NA; cdr3_nt: TGTGCCAGCAGGGGGGCAGCAGAGACCCAGTACTTC; cdr3_aa: CASRGAAETQYF
j_call: TRBJ2-2; v_call: TRBV20-1; d_call: NA; clone_size: NA; cdr3_nt: TGCAGTGCTGCGGCACCAAGCGGTACCGGGGAGCTGTTTTTT; cdr3_aa: CSAAAPSGTGELFF
j_call: TRBJ2-1; v_call: TRBV29-1; d_call: NA; clone_size: NA; cdr3_nt: TGCAGCGTTGAAGGTGCAGTTTACAATGAGCAGTTCTTC; cdr3_aa: CSVEGAVYNEQFF
j_call: TRBJ2-7; v_call: TRBV5-1; d_call: NA; clone_size: NA; cdr3_nt: TGCGCCAGCAGCTCCAAAGCAGGACAGCTCGGTGAGCAGTACTTC; cdr3_aa: CASSSKAGQLGEQYF
j_call: TRBJ2-1; v_call: TRBV18; d_call: NA; clone_size: NA; cdr3_nt: TGTGCCAGCTCACCTTACCGGGACGACAATGAGCAGTTCTTC; cdr3_aa: CASSPYRDDNEQFF
j_call: TRBJ2-1; v_call: TRBV29-1; d_call: NA; clone_size: many; cdr3_nt: TGCAGCTCCTCGTATTGGGAGAGGGGTCACAATGAGCAGTTCTTC; cdr3_aa: CSSSYWERGHNEQFF
j_call: TRBJ2-7; v_call: TRBV23-1; d_call: TRBD1; clone_size: few; cdr3_nt: TGCGCCAGCCGAATACAGAGGGACAGCGATTACGAGCAGTACTTC; cdr3_aa: CASRIQRDSDYEQYF
j_call: TRBJ1-2; v_call: TRBV18; d_call: TRBD1; clone_size: NA; cdr3_nt: TGTGCCAGCTCACGTCGAGCTACGGGACAGGGGGATTCTAACTATGGCTACACCTTC; cdr3_aa: CASSRRATGQGDSNYGYTF
j_call: TRBJ2-1; v_call: TRBV29-1; d_call: NA; clone_size: NA; cdr3_nt: TGCAGCGTTGCGTCTAGCGTTAAATTGAGCTCCTACTATGAGCAGTTCTTC; cdr3_aa: CSVASSVKLSSYYEQFF
j_call: TRBJ1-1; v_call: TRBV5-1; d_call: TRBD1; clone_size: NA; cdr3_nt: TGCGCCAGCGCCGGGACAGGGGGCACTGAAGCTTTCTTT; cdr3_aa: CASAGTGGTEAFF
j_call: TRBJ1-2; v_call: TRBV7-2; d_call: NA; clone_size: NA; cdr3_nt: TGTGCCAGCAGCTCGTTGTCGGGGTCTGCCTATGGCTACACCTTC; cdr3_aa: CASSSLSGSAYGYTF
j_call: TRBJ2-7; v_call: TRBV5-4; d_call: NA; clone_size: NA; cdr3_nt: TGTGCCAGCAGCTTCAGCCAGACATCCTACGAGCAGTACTTC; cdr3_aa: CASSFSQTSYEQYF
j_call: TRBJ2-5; v_call: TRBV6-2/TRBV6-3; d_call: TRBD1; clone_size: NA; cdr3_nt: TGTGCCAGCAGTAATCGCCGGGGACAGGAGACCCAGTACTTC; cdr3_aa: CASSNRRGQETQYF
j_call: TRBJ2-1; v_call: TRBV19; d_call: TRBD2; clone_size: NA; cdr3_nt: TGTGCCAGTAGTAAAATCACTGGGACTAGCGGGATGAATGAGCAGTTCTTC; cdr3_aa: CASSKITGTSGMNEQFF
j_call: TRBJ2-3; v_call: TRBV7-2; d_call: TRBD2; clone_size: NA; cdr3_nt: TGTGCCAGCAGCTTAAGGGGACAGGGGACTAGCGGGAGTCCCGGGACGAAGTATTTT; cdr3_aa: CASSLRGQGTSGSPGTKYF
j_call: TRBJ1-5; v_call: TRBV7-9; d_call: NA; clone_size: few; cdr3_nt: TGTGCCAGCAGCTTAGGGTTTGGGGCGAGCAATCAGCCCCAGCATTTT; cdr3_aa: CASSLGFGASNQPQHF
j_call: TRBJ2-1; v_call: TRBV7-3; d_call: NA; clone_size: NA; cdr3_nt: TGTGCCAGCAGCCTAACCTACCTGGTCCCAAGTTCCTACAATGAGCAGTTCTTC; cdr3_aa: CASSLTYLVPSSYNEQFF
j_call: TRBJ2-7; v_call: TRBV20-1; d_call: NA; clone_size: many; cdr3_nt: TGCAGTGCTAGAGCGGCGGGACCCTTGGAGCAGTACTTC; cdr3_aa: CSARAAGPLEQYF